Listed below are T cell receptor beta chains from one sample, sequenced in a study of T-cell reconstitution after alpha-beta-depleted transplantation in children. TCRdb ran MiXCR on the PCR reads and lists one entry per CDR3 protein. The data contain about 110,000 distinct CDR3 sequences, 5% to 8% of them singletons. The source was PBMCs, mostly from graft donor cells, collected 360 days after TCRalphabeta/CD19-depleted stem cell transplant. The source is a male patient aged 2-15 years who had a stem cell transplant for acute lymphoblastic leukemia, so the T cells may come from the graft donor. The CDR3 runs from the conserved cysteine through the conserved F or W. D genes are given only for firm matches. Size tells how often a clone was seen (once, few, many) or the class of an expanded clone, and some rows leave it out.

clone_size: few
v_call: TRBV11-1
d_call: TRBD2
j_call: TRBJ2-2
cdr3_aa: CASSRPGLAGANTGELFF
cdr3_nt: TGTGCCAGCAGCAGACCGGGACTAGCGGGCGCGAACACCGGGGAGCTGTTTTTT

clone_size: few
v_call: TRBV6-5
d_call: -
j_call: TRBJ1-1
cdr3_aa: CASSLGGGAGEAFF
cdr3_nt: TGTGCCAGCAGCCTCGGGGGGGGGGCTGGTGAAGCTTTCTTT

clone_size: many
v_call: TRBV7-9
d_call: -
j_call: TRBJ2-3
cdr3_aa: CASSLTRGRTDTQYF
cdr3_nt: TGTGCCAGCAGCTTAACAAGGGGCCGCACAGATACGCAGTATTTT

clone_size: -
v_call: TRBV6-2/TRBV6-3
d_call: -
j_call: TRBJ2-7
cdr3_aa: CASSHGSRSYEQYF
cdr3_nt: TGTGCCAGCAGTCACGGGTCGCGGAGCTACGAGCAGTACTTC

clone_size: many
v_call: TRBV4-2
d_call: -
j_call: TRBJ2-7
cdr3_aa: CASSQDGYEQYF
cdr3_nt: TGTGCCAGCAGCCAAGACGGATACGAGCAGTACTTC

clone_size: many
v_call: TRBV28
d_call: TRBD1
j_call: TRBJ1-3
cdr3_aa: CASSHTTGRGNTIYF
cdr3_nt: TGTGCCAGCAGTCATACGACAGGGCGCGGAAACACCATATATTTT

clone_size: many
v_call: TRBV21-1
d_call: -
j_call: TRBJ2-7
cdr3_aa: CAFRESSYEQYF
cdr3_nt: TGTGCCTTCCGGGAGAGCTCCTACGAGCAGTACTTC

clone_size: many
v_call: TRBV9
d_call: TRBD2
j_call: TRBJ2-1
cdr3_aa: CASSPLAGPVSDEQFF
cdr3_nt: TGTGCCAGCAGCCCCTTAGCGGGGCCCGTCTCGGATGAGCAGTTCTTC

clone_size: once
v_call: TRBV3-1
d_call: -
j_call: TRBJ1-2
cdr3_aa: CTSSLNYGYTF
cdr3_nt: TGTACCAGCAGTCTTAACTATGGCTACACCTTC

clone_size: -
v_call: TRBV20-1
d_call: -
j_call: TRBJ2-3
cdr3_aa: CSARASLARTADTQYF
cdr3_nt: TGCAGTGCTAGAGCCTCACTAGCCAGAACGGCAGATACGCAGTATTTT

clone_size: many
v_call: TRBV15
d_call: -
j_call: TRBJ1-5
cdr3_aa: CATVRDPREDQPQHF
cdr3_nt: TGTGCCACCGTGCGGGACCCTCGAGAAGATCAGCCCCAGCATTTT

clone_size: many
v_call: TRBV24-1
d_call: -
j_call: TRBJ2-1
cdr3_aa: CATSDPGNEQFF
cdr3_nt: TGTGCCACCAGTGACCCTGGCAATGAGCAGTTCTTC

clone_size: few
v_call: TRBV29-1
d_call: -
j_call: TRBJ1-2
cdr3_aa: CSFRQDYGYTF
cdr3_nt: TGCAGCTTCCGACAGGACTATGGCTACACCTTC

clone_size: -
v_call: TRBV10-3
d_call: TRBD2
j_call: TRBJ2-1
cdr3_aa: CAISVVLSLAGVFGNELFF
cdr3_nt: TGTGCCATCAGTGTCGTTTTATCTCTAGCGGGGGTGTTCGGCAATGAGCTGTTCTTC

clone_size: few
v_call: TRBV7-2
d_call: TRBD2
j_call: TRBJ2-2
cdr3_aa: CASSGLAGTWTGELFF
cdr3_nt: TGTGCCAGCAGCGGACTAGCTGGAACGTGGACCGGGGAGCTGTTTTTT

clone_size: many
v_call: TRBV9
d_call: -
j_call: TRBJ1-2
cdr3_aa: CASSSGLGYGYTF
cdr3_nt: TGTGCCAGCAGTTCGGGACTGGGCTATGGCTACACCTTC

clone_size: many
v_call: TRBV7-9
d_call: TRBD2
j_call: TRBJ2-2
cdr3_aa: CASSLTREAGELFF
cdr3_nt: TGTGCCAGCAGCCTTACACGGGAGGCCGGGGAGCTGTTTTTT

clone_size: few
v_call: TRBV9
d_call: -
j_call: TRBJ1-6
cdr3_aa: CASSSRGGRNSPLHF
cdr3_nt: TGTGCCAGCAGTTCGAGGGGGGGCCGGAATTCACCCCTCCACTTT

clone_size: few
v_call: TRBV6-5
d_call: -
j_call: TRBJ1-1
cdr3_aa: CASSYSNIWNTEAFF
cdr3_nt: TGTGCCAGCAGTTACTCGAACATTTGGAACACTGAAGCTTTCTTT

clone_size: -
v_call: TRBV4-3
d_call: TRBD1
j_call: TRBJ1-6
cdr3_aa: CASSQGQGAYSPLHF
cdr3_nt: TGCGCCAGCAGCCAGGGACAGGGGGCGTACTCACCCCTCCACTTT

clone_size: few
v_call: TRBV28
d_call: TRBD1
j_call: TRBJ1-2
cdr3_aa: CASSRGQLLPYTF
cdr3_nt: TGTGCCAGCAGTCGGGGACAGCTTCTTCCCTACACCTTC

clone_size: many
v_call: TRBV7-2
d_call: -
j_call: TRBJ2-1
cdr3_aa: CASSPKAWHNEQFF
cdr3_nt: TGTGCCAGCAGCCCGAAGGCGTGGCACAATGAGCAGTTCTTC

clone_size: -
v_call: TRBV5-1
d_call: TRBD1
j_call: TRBJ2-7
cdr3_aa: CASSATGGWLDELYF
cdr3_nt: TGCGCCAGCAGCGCCACAGGGGGATGGTTGGACGAGCTGTACTTC

clone_size: many
v_call: TRBV5-6
d_call: TRBD2
j_call: TRBJ2-7
cdr3_aa: CASSLPLAGLSEQYF
cdr3_nt: TGTGCCAGCAGCTTGCCACTAGCGGGACTTTCCGAGCAGTACTTC

clone_size: many
v_call: TRBV18
d_call: TRBD2
j_call: TRBJ2-2
cdr3_aa: CASSPASGNTGELFF
cdr3_nt: TGTGCCAGCTCACCAGCTAGCGGGAACACCGGGGAGCTGTTTTTT

clone_size: many
v_call: TRBV7-9
d_call: -
j_call: TRBJ2-1
cdr3_aa: CASSLQLPTYNEQFF
cdr3_nt: TGTGCCAGCAGCCTTCAGCTGCCCACCTACAATGAGCAGTTCTTC

clone_size: few
v_call: TRBV19
d_call: TRBD1
j_call: TRBJ2-3
cdr3_aa: CASSRPGTGTSTDTQYF
cdr3_nt: TGTGCCAGTAGTAGACCCGGGACAGGGACCTCCACAGATACGCAGTATTTT

clone_size: few
v_call: TRBV9
d_call: -
j_call: TRBJ2-6
cdr3_aa: CASSVAGRRGSGANVLTF
cdr3_nt: TGTGCCAGCAGCGTAGCAGGCAGGAGGGGCTCTGGGGCCAACGTCCTGACTTTC

clone_size: few
v_call: TRBV12-5
d_call: TRBD1
j_call: TRBJ1-2
cdr3_aa: CASGWDRDYGYTF
cdr3_nt: TGTGCTAGTGGTTGGGACAGGGATTATGGCTACACCTTC

clone_size: few
v_call: TRBV14
d_call: -
j_call: TRBJ1-4
cdr3_aa: CASSQSPGGGKLFF
cdr3_nt: TGTGCCAGCAGCCAAAGTCCAGGCGGGGGCAAACTGTTTTTT

clone_size: few
v_call: TRBV7-9
d_call: TRBD1
j_call: TRBJ2-7
cdr3_aa: CASSWPRQGEQYF
cdr3_nt: TGTGCCAGCAGCTGGCCACGACAGGGCGAGCAGTACTTC

clone_size: few
v_call: TRBV13
d_call: -
j_call: TRBJ1-1
cdr3_aa: CASSLGHRYEAFF
cdr3_nt: TGTGCCAGCAGCTTAGGCCATCGGTATGAAGCTTTCTTT

clone_size: many
v_call: TRBV9
d_call: TRBD1
j_call: TRBJ1-1
cdr3_aa: CASSPVTRTGLQAFF
cdr3_nt: TGTGCCAGCAGCCCCGTAACCAGGACAGGGCTGCAAGCTTTCTTT

clone_size: many
v_call: TRBV27
d_call: -
j_call: TRBJ1-5
cdr3_aa: CASSWGSNQPQHF
cdr3_nt: TGTGCCAGCAGTTGGGGTAGCAATCAGCCCCAGCATTTT

clone_size: -
v_call: TRBV7-9
d_call: -
j_call: TRBJ1-1
cdr3_aa: CASRGGGYTEAFF
cdr3_nt: TGTGCCAGCAGAGGCGGAGGATACACTGAAGCTTTCTTT

clone_size: few
v_call: TRBV6-1
d_call: -
j_call: TRBJ1-5
cdr3_aa: CASSPWGQINQPQHF
cdr3_nt: TGTGCCAGCAGCCCCTGGGGGCAGATCAATCAGCCCCAGCATTTT

clone_size: many
v_call: TRBV3-1
d_call: -
j_call: TRBJ1-2
cdr3_aa: CASSQVGKTANYGYTF
cdr3_nt: TGTGCCAGCAGCCAGGTCGGGAAGACTGCTAACTATGGCTACACCTTC

clone_size: many
v_call: TRBV12-3/TRBV12-4
d_call: TRBD2
j_call: TRBJ2-3
cdr3_aa: CASSLSPAGVEDTQYF
cdr3_nt: TGTGCCAGCAGTTTATCACCGGCGGGAGTCGAAGATACGCAGTATTTT

clone_size: -
v_call: TRBV7-9
d_call: -
j_call: TRBJ1-5
cdr3_aa: CASGNQPQHF
cdr3_nt: TGTGCCAGCGGGAATCAGCCCCAGCATTTT

clone_size: many
v_call: TRBV4-2
d_call: TRBD1
j_call: TRBJ1-1
cdr3_aa: CASGTAMNTEAFF
cdr3_nt: TGTGCCAGCGGGACAGCTATGAACACTGAAGCTTTCTTT

clone_size: many
v_call: TRBV12-3/TRBV12-4
d_call: -
j_call: TRBJ1-2
cdr3_aa: CASSLGFYGYTF
cdr3_nt: TGTGCCAGCAGTTTAGGGTTCTATGGCTACACCTTC